This T cell receptor beta chain is from a study of T cell repertoires in cytomegalovirus infection. TCRdb passed the reads through MiXCR, listing each CDR3 protein once. The table lists some 500,000 distinct CDR3 sequences, 35% to 50% of them singletons. This clonotype was picked up a small number of times. Its specificity is unknown. The CDR3 length is 14 residues. The V end was cut by 5 bases, the J end by 5 bases, with 15 bases between. Germline loops: CDR1 SGHTA, CDR2 FQGNSA. Study observations and caveats: Carriers of CMV and the relevant HLA type were discriminated by public TCR beta frequency.

The source material was cultured PBMCs, sampled from culture after CMV antigen stimulation. The chain combines TRBV7-2 with TRBJ1-2; unclear D gene. The source of this sequence is a human donor in good health (CMV status not recorded). Some clones in this sample may be carry-over from other donors' samples. CDR3 loop: CASSQNPPQYGYTF. The CDR3 nucleotides read TGTGCCAGCAGCCAAAATCCACCACAATATGGCTACACCTTC.